This TCR beta chain appears in the sequencing data of a study of shared clonotypes between healthy human individuals. Study-wide findings and caveats: In this cohort, only blood was sampled, and tissue repertoires likely differ.

Germline CDR1 reads MNHEY; CDR2 reads SMNVEV (reference sequence). The CDR3 totals 16 residues. V lost 5 bases, J lost 1 base, and 6 bases stayed unmatched. Over several immunoSEQ plates, each subset's genomic DNA was distributed in even portions. Repertoires were generated with immunoSEQ multiplex PCR, while TCRdb's copy carries only in-frame clones and drops some. The table shows roughly 490,000 clones, with 76% occurring only once. None of the donors, who were healthy HIV-negative adults, had recently had acute infections or vaccinations. For this clone: Its antigen remains unidentified.

This TCR derives from a woman between 40 and 50 years old in good health. Some clones in this sample may be carry-over from other donors' samples. The specimen sequenced was PBMCs. V is TRBV27 and J is TRBJ2-3; 10 bases agree with TRBD2. In DNA form, the CDR3 reads TGTGCCAGCAGTGCAACTAGCGGGGTGGGCACAGATACGCAGTATTTT. It is translated as CASSATSGVGTDTQYF.